This T cell receptor beta chain was sequenced for a study of blood T cells in healthy people across ages. In this sample, this clonotype turned up a few times. Isolated PBMCs totaled at least 6 million in each sample. The second PCR ran roughly 6 to 12 cycles with a sample-barcoded 5' primer and J-beta primers. TCRdb re-called the 5' RACE reads through MiXCR, storing one row per CDR3 protein. The sample lists around 1,600,000 distinct CDR3 sequences, about 42% seen once, with about 4.1% in the top ten. The receptor was isolated from a woman in her late teens or twenties in good health. Sequenced material: blood.

The CDR3 spells CASSSLAGARGNEQFF. The CDR3 DNA reads as TGTGCCAGCAGTTCACTAGCGGGGGCGCGAGGAAATGAGCAGTTCTTC. The V call is TRBV12-3 or TRBV12-4, the J call TRBJ2-1, with 11 bases that match TRBD2. CDR3 length: 16 residues. After removal of 4 bases from V and 7 bases from J, the junction contained 9 bases not matched to a gene.